The 22 T cell receptor beta chains listed next were all sequenced from one sample in a study of T cells in Graves' hyperthyroidism and ophthalmopathy. There were TCR beta CDR3 regions amplified from RNA transcripts. Researchers ran a first-round RT-PCR on the TCR CDR3 using the HTBI primer set. One entry per CDR3 protein results from TCRdb running MiXCR on the multiplex PCR reads. Here the sample spans 450,000 to 600,000 distinct CDR3 sequences, 11% to 15% being singletons. The sample taken for sequencing was blood. Source of these receptors: a woman in her 40s with Graves' hyperthyroidism.

This chain joins TRBV7-9 and TRBJ1-4; maybe TRBD1 (6 bases). Trimming cost V 5 bases and J 5 bases, with 9 bases left between them. There are 13 residues in the CDR3. Germline CDR1 is SEHNR and CDR2 is FQNEAQ (reference sequence). CDR3 amino acids: CASSQQGNEKLFF. CDR3 in DNA: TGTGCCAGCAGCCAACAGGGAAATGAAAAACTGTTTTTT.

The table lists this clonotype with a few counts. The chain couples TRBV6-1 to TRBJ1-4, with D unclear. The CDR3 extends over 14 amino acids. V was pared by 6 bases and J by 8 bases, with 16 bases between. Germline lookup yields CDR1 MNHNS and CDR2 SASEGT. DNA of the CDR3: TGTGCCAGCAGCCAACTAAAGAAAGGAGAAAAACTGTTTTTT. This translates into CASSQLKKGEKLFF.

This clonotype has at least ten counts. The chain carries TRBV10-3 and TRBJ2-7; either TRBD1 or TRBD2 may supply D (5 bases each). The length of the CDR3 is 14 residues. V was pared by 4 bases and J by 2 bases, with 12 bases between. Germline V CDR1 and CDR2: ENHRY, SYGVKD. CDR3 amino acids: CAISGGVRTYEQYF. The CDR3 nucleotides read TGTGCCATCAGTGGAGGGGTTAGAACCTACGAGCAGTACTTC.

This chain connects TRBV30 to TRBJ2-4; D gene unclear. Trimming stripped 5 bases from V and 0 bases from J, with 8 bases between. Per germline, CDR1 GTSNPN and CDR2 SVGIG (reference sequence). CDR3 length equals 13 residues. The CDR3 nucleotides are TGTGCCTGGGACACCGGAGCCAAAAACATTCAGTACTTC. Translation gives CAWDTGAKNIQYF. Variable domain in full (rest from reference TRBV30 and TRBJ2-4): SQTIHQWPATLVQPVGSPLSLECTVEGTSNPNLYWYRQAAGRGLQLLFYSVGIGQISSEVPQNLSASRPQDRQFILSSKKLLLSDSGFYLCAWDTGAKNIQYFGAGTRLSVL.

The rearrangement joins TRBV6-6 to TRBJ1-1; tentatively, D is TRBD1 (6 bases). The germline CDR1 and CDR2 sequences are MNHNY and SVGAGI (reference sequence). The V end was cut by 2 bases, the J end by 5 bases, with 12 bases between. This CDR3 comprises 14 residues. As DNA, the CDR3 is TGTGCCAGCAGTTACGAGGGGGGGGGGACTGAAGCTTTCTTT. Its protein product is CASSYEGGGTEAFF.

The sample holds many counts of this clonotype. V usage is TRBV13 and J usage is TRBJ1-6; 10 bases line up with TRBD1. The CDR3 sequence is 16 residues long. Trimming at V came to 5 bases and at J to 8 bases, leaving 9 bases not matched to a gene. Per germline, CDR1 PRHDT and CDR2 FYEKMQ (reference sequence). The CDR3 region has the DNA TGTGCCAGCAGCGTCCGGGACAGGGGTGTGGATTCACCCCTCCACTTT. Protein: CASSVRDRGVDSPLHF.

The genes are TRBV29-1 and TRBJ1-1; 8 bases fit TRBD1. The CDR3 runs 13 residues. Germline loops: CDR1 SQVTM, CDR2 ANQGSEA. The J segment lost 0 bases and the V segment lost 7 bases, leaving 4 bases of the junction unmatched. The CDR3 here is CSGQGIMNTEAFF. In DNA form, the CDR3 reads TGCAGCGGACAGGGGATAATGAACACTGAAGCTTTCTTT.

This chain links TRBV7-9 with TRBJ1-2; D uncertain. The CDR3 loop spans 13 amino acids. V was trimmed by 2 bases and J by 4 bases, leaving 8 bases between them. The germline V gene encodes CDR1 SEHNR and CDR2 FQNEAQ (reference sequence). The chain's CDR3 is CASSLLESYGYTF. The CDR3 bases are TGTGCCAGCAGCTTACTGGAGAGCTATGGCTACACCTTC.

This clonotype came up many times. The chain employs TRBV2 and TRBJ2-3; D gene uncertain. In germline, CDR1 is SNHLY, CDR2 FYNNEI. Trimming stripped 7 bases from V and 2 bases from J, with 19 bases between. This CDR3 spans 16 amino acids. CDR3 in DNA: TGTGCCAGCACGCCAGAAGGTGCGAGAGCCACAGATACGCAGTATTTT. Its translation is CASTPEGARATDTQYF.

This clonotype was counted many times. The V call is TRBV3-1, the J call TRBJ2-5, with 15 bases that match TRBD2. This CDR3 spans 16 amino acids. V was pared by 6 bases and J by 5 bases, with 7 bases of the junction left unmatched. CDR1 is LGHDT, CDR2 YNNKEL, per germline (reference sequence). CDR3 residues: CASRDLGLAGGETQYF. As DNA, the CDR3 is TGTGCCAGCAGAGACCTGGGACTAGCGGGGGGTGAGACCCAGTACTTC.

The V call is TRBV29-1, the J call TRBJ2-6; D may be TRBD2 (6 bases). CDR1 SQVTM and CDR2 ANQGSEA come from the germline V gene. This CDR3 is built from 14 residues. The V and J ends lost 6 bases and 2 bases respectively, with 11 bases between them. The CDR3 sequence: CSVISGAGANVLTF. For the CDR3, the DNA is TGCAGCGTGATCTCGGGGGCTGGGGCCAACGTCCTGACTTTC.

In this sample, this clonotype turned up many times. The genes are TRBV2 and TRBJ2-5, with TRBD2 matching 8 bases. This CDR3 contains 14 residues. Germline CDR1 is SNHLY and CDR2 is FYNNEI. Trimming cost V 10 bases and J 1 base; bases outside gene matches: 8. CDR3 sequence (DNA): TGTGCCACCCAGACTAGCGTGAGCCAAGAGACCCAGTACTTC. Its translation is CATQTSVSQETQYF.

The rearrangement uses TRBV7-9 and TRBJ1-4, with no clear D. The CDR3 spans 13 residues. V was pared by 0 bases and J by 7 bases, with 6 bases between. Germline CDR1 reads SEHNR; CDR2 reads FQNEAQ (reference sequence). The CDR3 protein is CASSLAGSEKLFF. CDR3 DNA: TGTGCCAGCAGCTTAGCGGGTAGTGAAAAACTGTTTTTT.

This clonotype was seen more than once but under ten times. The V gene is TRBV28, the J gene TRBJ1-2; the match to TRBD1 covers 10 bases. Germline V gene data show CDR1 as MDHEN and CDR2 as SYDVKM. The CDR3 consists of 14 residues. J lost 9 bases, V lost 5 bases, and 9 bases had no gene match. Written as DNA, the CDR3 is TGTGCCAGCAGTGGAGGGACAGGGGAGTCTCGCTACACCTTC. The encoded protein is CASSGGTGESRYTF.

For this clonotype: A much bigger clone sits one base away, suggesting this may be a read error. The genes are TRBV18 and TRBJ2-1; 7 nucleotides match TRBD2. The germline V gene encodes CDR1 KGHSH and CDR2 LQKENI. CDR3 length equals 15 residues. The CDR3 spells CASSLREGSYSEQFF. The CDR3 DNA reads as TGTGCCAGCTCACTTAGGGAGGGCTCCTACAGTGAGCAGTTCTTC.

This clonotype has a count of ten or more. V and J are TRBV12-3 or TRBV12-4 and TRBJ1-5; the D is unclear. The V and J ends lost 2 bases and 5 bases respectively, with 7 bases between them. The CDR3 length is 13 residues. This CDR3 reads CASSLTGYQPQHF. Here the CDR3 DNA reads TGTGCCAGCAGTTTAACTGGATATCAGCCCCAGCATTTT.

This clonotype was counted a few times. The chain joins TRBV5-6 to TRBJ1-4, with D unclear. The CDR3 length is 12 residues. V lost 0 bases, J lost 10 bases, and 7 bases lay in between. Germline CDR1 is SGHDT and CDR2 is YYEEEE. CDR3 sequence reads: CASSLDGRKLFF. CDR3 DNA: TGTGCCAGCAGCTTGGATGGGAGAAAACTGTTTTTT.

Many counts were recorded for this clonotype. The chain joins TRBV2 to TRBJ2-3; 8 nucleotides agree with TRBD1. The CDR3 runs to 14 residues. Germline V gene data show CDR1 as SNHLY and CDR2 as FYNNEI. The V and J ends lost 8 bases and 3 bases, in that order; junction bases with no gene match: 7. CDR3 amino acids: CASGQGERTDTQYF. The DNA of the CDR3 is TGTGCCAGCGGACAGGGAGAGAGGACAGATACGCAGTATTTT.

This clonotype showed up many times. The J gene is TRBJ2-5, the V gene TRBV7-2; 7 bases agree with TRBD2. This CDR3 has 14 residues. The V gene's germline CDR1 is SGHTA and CDR2 FQGNSA. V was clipped by 3 bases and J by 1 base; unmatched bases: 2. This CDR3 is CASSFRTSQETQYF. The CDR3 DNA reads TGTGCCAGCAGCTTCAGGACTAGCCAAGAGACCCAGTACTTC. Full variable domain (outside the CDR3, taken from reference TRBV7-2 and TRBJ2-5): GAGVSQSPSNKVTEKGKDVELRCDPISGHTALYWYRQSLGQGLEFLIYFQGNSAPDKSGLPSDRFSAERTGGSVSTLTIQRTQQEDSAVYLCASSFRTSQETQYFGPGTRLLVL.

The table lists this clonotype with many counts. The chain joins TRBV12-3 or TRBV12-4 to TRBJ2-5; D ambiguous. The V and J ends lost 6 bases and 5 bases respectively, with 7 bases between them. CDR3 length equals 11 residues. The CDR3 region is CASRRWETQYF. The CDR3 nucleotides are TGTGCCAGCAGGCGATGGGAGACCCAGTACTTC.

This clonotype was seen at least ten times. The CDR3 sequence: CSARTSTHTGELFF. CDR3 nucleotides: TGCAGTGCTCGGACTTCCACTCACACCGGGGAGCTGTTTTTT. This chain uses TRBV20-1 with TRBJ2-2; the D gene is possibly TRBD2 (5 bases). There are 14 residues in the CDR3. The germline V and J ends were trimmed by 5 bases and 3 bases, with 13 bases remaining between them. CDR1 and CDR2 (germline): DFQATT, SNEGSKA (reference sequence).

This clonotype was seen ten or more times. The gene calls are TRBV13 and TRBJ2-7; 7 nucleotides match TRBD2. After removal of 5 bases from V and 3 bases from J, the junction contained 7 bases not matched to a gene. CDR1 and CDR2 from the germline V gene are PRHDT and FYEKMQ (reference sequence). The CDR3 has 14 residues. The chain's CDR3 is CASSPTREDYEQYF. CDR3 DNA sequence: TGTGCCAGCAGCCCCACCCGGGAGGACTACGAGCAGTACTTC.